The sequence of this T cell receptor beta chain was determined in a study of shared clonotypes between healthy human individuals. For the study at large: Every donor yielded three CD4 naive, three CD4 memory, two CD8 naive and one CD8 memory plate. Overall study findings and caveats: An anticipated effect of sequencing depth on clonotype sharing among donors was recognized.

Each donor was a Caucasian adult residing in Nashville, Tennessee. As to this clone: The antigen remains undetermined.

Trimming cost V 3 bases and J 5 bases, with 14 bases left between them. Germline V gene lookup returns CDR1 SGHTA and CDR2 FQGNSA. The CDR3 is made up of 15 amino acids. Each replicate PCR on the sorted subsets used 200 to 250 ng DNA (approximately 33,000 T cell genomes). TCRdb keeps only in-frame clones here, not all; method: immunoSEQ multiplex PCR. Seen here are over a million clones, roughly 97% observed once, and the top ten hold more than 0.9%. This sequence originates from a man between 25 and 39 years old in good health. The chain has TRBV7-2 and TRBJ1-5, with a possible D match to TRBD1 (5 bases). Sample: naive CD4+ T cells sorted from blood. Described subset: CD45RA+ positively selected. The CDR3 sequence: CASSLGYARDQPQHF. The CDR3 bases are TGTGCCAGCAGCTTGGGCTACGCCAGGGATCAGCCCCAGCATTTT.